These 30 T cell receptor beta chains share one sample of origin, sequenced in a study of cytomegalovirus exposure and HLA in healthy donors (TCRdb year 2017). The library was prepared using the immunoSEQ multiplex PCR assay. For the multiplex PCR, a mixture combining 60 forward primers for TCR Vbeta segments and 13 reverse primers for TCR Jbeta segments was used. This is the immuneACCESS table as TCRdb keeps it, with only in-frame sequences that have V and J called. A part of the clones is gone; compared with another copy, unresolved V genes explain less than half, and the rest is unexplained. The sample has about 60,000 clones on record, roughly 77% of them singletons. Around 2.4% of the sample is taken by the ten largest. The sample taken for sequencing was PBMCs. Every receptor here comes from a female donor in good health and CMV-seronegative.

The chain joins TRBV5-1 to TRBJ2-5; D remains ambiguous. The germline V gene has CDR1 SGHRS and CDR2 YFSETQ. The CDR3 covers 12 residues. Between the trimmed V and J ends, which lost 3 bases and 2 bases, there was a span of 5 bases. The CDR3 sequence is CASSSEQETQYF. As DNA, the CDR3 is TGCGCCAGCAGCTCTGAGCAAGAGACCCAGTACTTC.

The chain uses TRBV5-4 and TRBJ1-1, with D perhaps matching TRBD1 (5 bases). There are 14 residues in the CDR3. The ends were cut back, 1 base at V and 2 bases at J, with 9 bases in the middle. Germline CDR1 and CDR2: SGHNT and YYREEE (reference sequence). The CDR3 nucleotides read TGTGCCAGCAGCTTGACCGACAGAAACACTGAAGCTTTCTTT. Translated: CASSLTDRNTEAFF. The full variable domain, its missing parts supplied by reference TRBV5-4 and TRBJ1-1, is ETGVTQSPTHLIKTRGQQVTLRCSSQSGHNTVSWYQQALGQGPQFIFQYYREEENGRGNFPPRFSGLQFPNYSSELNVNALELDDSALYLCASSLTDRNTEAFFGQGTRLTVV.

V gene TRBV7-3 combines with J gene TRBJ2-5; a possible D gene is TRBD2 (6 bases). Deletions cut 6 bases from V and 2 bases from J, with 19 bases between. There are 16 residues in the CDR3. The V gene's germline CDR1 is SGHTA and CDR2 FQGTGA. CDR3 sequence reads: CASSSSVDRGQETQYF. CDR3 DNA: TGTGCCAGCAGTTCTAGCGTGGACCGTGGTCAAGAGACCCAGTACTTC.

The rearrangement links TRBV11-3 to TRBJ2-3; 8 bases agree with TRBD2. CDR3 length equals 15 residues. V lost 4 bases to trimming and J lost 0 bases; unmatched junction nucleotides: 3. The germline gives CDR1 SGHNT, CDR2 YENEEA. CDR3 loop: CASSSSGSSTDTQYF. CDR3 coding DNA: TGTGCCAGCAGCTCCAGCGGGAGCAGCACAGATACGCAGTATTTT.

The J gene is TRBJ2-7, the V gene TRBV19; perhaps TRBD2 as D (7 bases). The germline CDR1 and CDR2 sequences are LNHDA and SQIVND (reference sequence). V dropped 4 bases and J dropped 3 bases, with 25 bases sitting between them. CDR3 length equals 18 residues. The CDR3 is CASSKRGGGAADIYEQYF. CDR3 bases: TGTGCCAGTAGTAAAAGGGGCGGGGGCGCCGCGGACATCTACGAGCAGTACTTC. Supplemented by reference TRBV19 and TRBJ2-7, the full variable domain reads DGGITQSPKYLFRKEGQNVTLSCEQNLNHDAMYWYRQDPGQGLRLIYYSQIVNDFQKGDIAEGYSVSREKKESFPLTVTSAQKNPTAFYLCASSKRGGGAADIYEQYFGPGTRLTVT.

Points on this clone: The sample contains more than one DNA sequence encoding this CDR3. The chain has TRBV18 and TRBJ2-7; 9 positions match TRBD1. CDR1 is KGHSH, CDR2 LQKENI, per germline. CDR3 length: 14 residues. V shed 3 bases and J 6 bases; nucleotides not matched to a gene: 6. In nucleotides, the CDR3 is TGTGCCAGCTCACCCGGACAGGGGACGGCCGAGCAGTACTTC. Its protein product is CASSPGQGTAEQYF. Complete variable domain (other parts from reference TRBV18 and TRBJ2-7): NAGVMQNPRHLVRRRGQEARLRCSPMKGHSHVYWYRQLPEEGLKFMVYLQKENIIDESGMPKERFSAEFPKEGPSILRIQQVVRGDSAAYFCASSPGQGTAEQYFGPGTRLTVT.

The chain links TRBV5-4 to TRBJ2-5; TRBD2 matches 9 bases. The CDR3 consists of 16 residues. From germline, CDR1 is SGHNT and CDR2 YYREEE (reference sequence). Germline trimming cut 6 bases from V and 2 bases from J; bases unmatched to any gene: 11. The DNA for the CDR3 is TGTGCCAGCACCCCCTCCGGGACTAGCCTTCAAGAGACCCAGTACTTC. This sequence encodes CASTPSGTSLQETQYF.

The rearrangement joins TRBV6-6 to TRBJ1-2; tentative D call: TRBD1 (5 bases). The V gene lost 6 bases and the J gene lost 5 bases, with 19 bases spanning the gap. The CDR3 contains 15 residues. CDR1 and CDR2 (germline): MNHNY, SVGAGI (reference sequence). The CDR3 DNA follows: TGTGCCAGCAGCCCGGGGGGATGGCGGGTTTATGGCTACACCTTC. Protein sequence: CASSPGGWRVYGYTF.

DNA of the CDR3: TGCAGCGTTGCCCCCTTTGGCGCGGGGGACCAAGAGACCCAGTACTTC. The encoded protein is CSVAPFGAGDQETQYF. The chain is built from TRBV29-1 and TRBJ2-5; the match to TRBD2 covers 7 bases. Germline CDR1 and CDR2: SQVTM and ANQGSEA. The ends lost 4 bases at V and 0 bases at J; junction bases unmatched: 11. The CDR3 is made up of 16 amino acids.

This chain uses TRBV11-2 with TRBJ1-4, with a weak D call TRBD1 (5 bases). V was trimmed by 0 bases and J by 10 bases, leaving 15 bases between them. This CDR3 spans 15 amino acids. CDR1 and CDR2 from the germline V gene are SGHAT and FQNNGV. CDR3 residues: CASSLEPRDSGKLFF. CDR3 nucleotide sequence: TGTGCCAGCAGCTTAGAGCCCAGGGACTCGGGAAAACTGTTTTTT.

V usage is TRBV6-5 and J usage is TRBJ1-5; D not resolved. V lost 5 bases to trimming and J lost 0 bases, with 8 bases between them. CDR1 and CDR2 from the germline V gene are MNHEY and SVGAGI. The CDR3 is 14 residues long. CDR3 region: CASSGLDSNQPQHF. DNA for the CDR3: TGTGCCAGCAGTGGACTGGATAGCAATCAGCCCCAGCATTTT.

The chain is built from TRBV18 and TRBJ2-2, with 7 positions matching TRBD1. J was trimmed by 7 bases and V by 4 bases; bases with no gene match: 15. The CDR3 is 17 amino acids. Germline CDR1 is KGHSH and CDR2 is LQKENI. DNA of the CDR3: TGTGCCAGCTCACGCGGACCTGTTCAGGGGGACGACGGGGAGCTGTTTTTT. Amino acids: CASSRGPVQGDDGELFF.

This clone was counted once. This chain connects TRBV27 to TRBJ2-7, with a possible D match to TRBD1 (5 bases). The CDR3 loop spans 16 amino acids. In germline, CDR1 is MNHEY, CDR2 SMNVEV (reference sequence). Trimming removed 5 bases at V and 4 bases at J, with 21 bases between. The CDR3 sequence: CASSPTHGRVDYEQYF. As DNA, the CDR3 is TGTGCCAGCAGTCCCACCCACGGCAGGGTGGATTACGAGCAGTACTTC.

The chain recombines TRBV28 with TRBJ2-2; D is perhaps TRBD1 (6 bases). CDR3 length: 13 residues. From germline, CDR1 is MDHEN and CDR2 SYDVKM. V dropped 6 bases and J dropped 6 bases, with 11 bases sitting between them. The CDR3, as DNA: TGTGCCAGCAGGATCCAGGGGCCCGGGGAGCTGTTTTTT. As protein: CASRIQGPGELFF. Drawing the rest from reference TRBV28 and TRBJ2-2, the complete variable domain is DVKVTQSSRYLVKRTGEKVFLECVQDMDHENMFWYRQDPGLGLRLIYFSYDVKMKEKGDIPEGYSVSREKKERFSLILESASTNQTSMYLCASRIQGPGELFFGEGSRLTVL.

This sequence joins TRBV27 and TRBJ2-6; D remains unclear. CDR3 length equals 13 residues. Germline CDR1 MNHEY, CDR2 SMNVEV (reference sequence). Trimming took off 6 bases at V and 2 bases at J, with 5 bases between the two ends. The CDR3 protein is CASSPAGANVLTF. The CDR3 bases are TGTGCCAGCAGCCCCGCTGGGGCCAACGTCCTGACTTTC.

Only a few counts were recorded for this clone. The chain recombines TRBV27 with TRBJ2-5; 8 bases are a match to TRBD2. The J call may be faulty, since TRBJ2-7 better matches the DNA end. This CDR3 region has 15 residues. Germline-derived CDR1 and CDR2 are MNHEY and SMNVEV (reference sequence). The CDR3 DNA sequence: TGTGCCAGCAGTTCAATAGCGGGACTCTCCTACGAGCAGTACTTC. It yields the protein CASSSIAGLSYEQYF.

This CDR3 reads CASSQGEGRVYGYTF. CDR3 nucleotide sequence: TGCGCCAGCAGCCAAGGGGAGGGAAGAGTTTATGGCTACACCTTC. The V gene is TRBV4-3, the J gene TRBJ1-2; D gene unclear. Trimming removed 1 base at V and 5 bases at J, with 14 bases between. CDR3 length: 15 amino acids. Germline CDR1 is LGHNA and CDR2 is YSLEER.

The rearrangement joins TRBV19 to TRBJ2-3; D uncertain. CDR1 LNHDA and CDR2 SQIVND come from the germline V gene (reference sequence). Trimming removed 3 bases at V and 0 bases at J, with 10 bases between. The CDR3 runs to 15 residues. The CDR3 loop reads CASSMSRTSTDTQYF. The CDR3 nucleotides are TGTGCCAGTAGTATGTCTCGTACTAGCACAGATACGCAGTATTTT. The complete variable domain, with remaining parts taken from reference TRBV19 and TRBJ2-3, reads DGGITQSPKYLFRKEGQNVTLSCEQNLNHDAMYWYRQDPGQGLRLIYYSQIVNDFQKGDIAEGYSVSREKKESFPLTVTSAQKNPTAFYLCASSMSRTSTDTQYFGPGTRLTVL.

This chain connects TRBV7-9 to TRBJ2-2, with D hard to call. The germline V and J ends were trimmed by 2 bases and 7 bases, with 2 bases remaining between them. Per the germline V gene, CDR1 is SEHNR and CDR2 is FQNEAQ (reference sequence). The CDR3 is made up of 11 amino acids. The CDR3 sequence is CASSLLGELFF. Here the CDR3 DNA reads TGTGCCAGCAGCTTACTCGGGGAGCTGTTTTTT.

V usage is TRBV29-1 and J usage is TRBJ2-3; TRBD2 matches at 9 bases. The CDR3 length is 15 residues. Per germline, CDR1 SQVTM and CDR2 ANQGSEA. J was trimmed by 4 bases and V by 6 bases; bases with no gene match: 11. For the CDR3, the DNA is TGCAGCGTGCTTAGCCTAGCGGGAAGCGCAGATACGCAGTATTTT. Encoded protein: CSVLSLAGSADTQYF.

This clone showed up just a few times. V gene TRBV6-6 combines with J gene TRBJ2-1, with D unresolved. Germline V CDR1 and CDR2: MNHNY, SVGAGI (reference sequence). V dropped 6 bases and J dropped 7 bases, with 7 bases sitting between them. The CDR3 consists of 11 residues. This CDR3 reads CASSLLNEQFF. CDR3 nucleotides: TGTGCCAGCAGCCTACTAAATGAGCAGTTCTTC.

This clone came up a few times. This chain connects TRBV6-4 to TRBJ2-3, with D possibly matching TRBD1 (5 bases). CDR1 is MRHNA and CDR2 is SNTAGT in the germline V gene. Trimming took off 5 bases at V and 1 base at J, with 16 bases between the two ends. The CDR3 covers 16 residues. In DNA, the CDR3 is TGTGCCAGCAGTAGTGGGGCTGCTCGGGGCACAGATACGCAGTATTTT. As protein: CASSSGAARGTDTQYF.

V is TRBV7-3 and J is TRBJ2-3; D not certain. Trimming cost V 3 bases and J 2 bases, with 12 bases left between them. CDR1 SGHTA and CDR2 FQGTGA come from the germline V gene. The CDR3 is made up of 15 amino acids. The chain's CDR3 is CASSFDGRTTDTQYF. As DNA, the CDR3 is TGTGCCAGCAGCTTCGATGGCAGAACCACAGATACGCAGTATTTT.

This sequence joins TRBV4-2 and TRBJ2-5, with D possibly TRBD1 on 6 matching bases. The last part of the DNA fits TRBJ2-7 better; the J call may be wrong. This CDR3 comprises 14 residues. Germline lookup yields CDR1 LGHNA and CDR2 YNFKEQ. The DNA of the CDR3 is TGTGCCAGCAGCCCGTACTCTACAGGGAACGAGCAGTACTTC. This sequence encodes CASSPYSTGNEQYF.

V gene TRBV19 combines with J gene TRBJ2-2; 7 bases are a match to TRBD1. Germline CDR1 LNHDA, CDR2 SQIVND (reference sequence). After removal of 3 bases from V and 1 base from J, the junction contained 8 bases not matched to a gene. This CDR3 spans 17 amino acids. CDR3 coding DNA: TGTGCCAGTAGTATCCTCTGGGCAGGGGGGAACACCGGGGAGCTGTTTTTT. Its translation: CASSILWAGGNTGELFF. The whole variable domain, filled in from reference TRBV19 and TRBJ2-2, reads DGGITQSPKYLFRKEGQNVTLSCEQNLNHDAMYWYRQDPGQGLRLIYYSQIVNDFQKGDIAEGYSVSREKKESFPLTVTSAQKNPTAFYLCASSILWAGGNTGELFFGEGSRLTVL.

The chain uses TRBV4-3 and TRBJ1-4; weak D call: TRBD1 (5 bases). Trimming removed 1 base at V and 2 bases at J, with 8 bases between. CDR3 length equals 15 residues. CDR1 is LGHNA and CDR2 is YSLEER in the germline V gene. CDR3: CASSQGGVTNEKLFF. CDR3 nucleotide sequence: TGCGCCAGCAGCCAAGGGGGGGTCACTAATGAAAAACTGTTTTTT.

The CDR3 is CASSSPDGSYEQYF. CDR3 sequence (DNA): TGTGCCAGCAGCTCGCCCGACGGGTCCTACGAGCAGTACTTC. J is TRBJ2-7 and V is TRBV7-9; D remains ambiguous. The length of the CDR3 is 14 residues. V was shortened by 4 bases and J by 1 base, with 11 bases between the two germline ends. In germline, CDR1 is SEHNR, CDR2 FQNEAQ (reference sequence).

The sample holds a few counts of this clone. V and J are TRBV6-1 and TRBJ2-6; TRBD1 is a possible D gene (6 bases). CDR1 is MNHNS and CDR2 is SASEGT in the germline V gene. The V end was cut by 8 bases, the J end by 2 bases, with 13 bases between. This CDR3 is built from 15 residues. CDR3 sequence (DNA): TGTGCCAGCCGCACAGGGCTTGCTGGGGCCAACGTCCTGACTTTC. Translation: CASRTGLAGANVLTF.

DNA for the CDR3: TGTGCCAGCAGCTTAGCACCAGCTAACTATGGCTACACCTTC. Its protein product is CASSLAPANYGYTF. The rearrangement links TRBV7-6 to TRBJ1-2; D not resolved. Germline V lookup: CDR1 SGHVS, CDR2 FNYEAQ. V lost 0 bases, J lost 0 bases, and 5 bases lay in between. This CDR3 region has 14 residues.

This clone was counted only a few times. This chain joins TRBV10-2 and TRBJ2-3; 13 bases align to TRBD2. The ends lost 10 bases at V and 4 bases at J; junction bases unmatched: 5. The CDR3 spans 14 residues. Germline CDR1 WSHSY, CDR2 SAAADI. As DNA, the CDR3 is TGCGCCACCAGGACTAGCGGGAGCCCAGATACGCAGTATTTT. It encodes CATRTSGSPDTQYF.